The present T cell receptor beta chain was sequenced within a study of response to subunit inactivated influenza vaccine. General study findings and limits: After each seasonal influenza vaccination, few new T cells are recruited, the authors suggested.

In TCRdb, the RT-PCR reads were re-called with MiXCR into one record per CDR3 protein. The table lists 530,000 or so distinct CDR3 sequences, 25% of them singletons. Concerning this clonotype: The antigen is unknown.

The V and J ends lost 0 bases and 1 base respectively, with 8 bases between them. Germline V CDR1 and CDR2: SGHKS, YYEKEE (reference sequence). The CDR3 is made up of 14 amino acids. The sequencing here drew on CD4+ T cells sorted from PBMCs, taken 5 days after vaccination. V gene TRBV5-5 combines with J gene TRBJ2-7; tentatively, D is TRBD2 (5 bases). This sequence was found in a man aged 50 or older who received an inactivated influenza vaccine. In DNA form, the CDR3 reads TGTGCCAGCAGCTTGGCAGCGGTATCCTACGAGCAGTACTTC. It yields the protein CASSLAAVSYEQYF.